The clone carrying this TCR beta chain was seen repeatedly, ten times or more. The antigen is not known. Extraction yielded at least 5.5 micrograms of total RNA per sample. This record belongs to a study of blood T cells in healthy people across ages. The study, taken as a whole, reports: Fewer expanded clones and more diversity marked long-lived versus aged donors.

Combining a sample-barcoded 5' primer with a J-beta primer mix, a second PCR ran for roughly 6 to 12 cycles. TCRdb reprocessed the 5' RACE reads via MiXCR and lists one record per CDR3 protein. The data hold over 1,500,000 distinct CDR3 sequences, with 39% observed a single time. V lost 4 bases, J lost 6 bases, and 14 bases stayed unmatched. Germline CDR1 reads DFQATT; CDR2 reads SNEGSKA (reference sequence). This CDR3 is built from 17 residues. The sequence was obtained from a human donor in good health. J is TRBJ2-7 and V is TRBV20-1; 14 bases are a match to TRBD2. The sample taken for sequencing was blood. CDR3 region: CSATLGLAGGLGGEQYF. CDR3 DNA sequence: TGCAGTGCTACTCTCGGACTAGCGGGGGGCCTGGGGGGCGAGCAGTACTTC.